Each of the 5 T cell receptor beta chains below was sequenced from the same sample in a study of graft-versus-host responses after intestinal transplantation. Repertoires were generated with immunoSEQ multiplex PCR, while TCRdb's copy carries only in-frame clones and drops some. The sample holds some 36,000 clones; roughly 95% are singletons and the top ten take 0.2% to 0.25%. Which antigens these TCRs recognize remains unknown. Here the sequenced sample was unstimulated CD4+ T cells sorted from spleen or lymph node cells, taken before transplant. The origin of the receptors is a human donor who was the organ donor for an intestinal transplant.

The chain couples TRBV10-2 to TRBJ2-3; D is unclear. Germline values: CDR1 WSHSY, CDR2 SAAADI. Trimming cost V 2 bases and J 0 bases, with 12 bases left between them. The CDR3 extends over 16 amino acids. CDR3 loop: CASSEGPRSSTDTQYF. The CDR3 DNA reads as TGCGCCAGCAGTGAGGGCCCCCGATCTAGCACAGATACGCAGTATTTT.

This chain connects TRBV27 to TRBJ1-2; maybe TRBD1 (5 bases). The V end lost 1 base, the J end lost 4 bases, and 19 bases lay between the germline ends. CDR1 is MNHEY, CDR2 SMNVEV, per germline (reference sequence). This CDR3 has 17 residues. CDR3 amino acids: CASSLLGRGRGIYGYTF. For the CDR3, the DNA is TGTGCCAGCAGTTTATTGGGAAGGGGTAGGGGCATCTATGGCTACACCTTC.

This chain links TRBV7-2 with TRBJ2-1; 14 bases match TRBD2. V shed 1 base and J 4 bases; nucleotides not matched to a gene: 6. The CDR3 covers 18 residues. Germline CDR1 and CDR2: SGHTA and FQGNSA. CDR3 sequence (DNA): TGTGCCAGCAGCTTAGAAAGGTGGACTAGCGGGGGGTACAATGAGCAGTTCTTC. Its translation: CASSLERWTSGGYNEQFF.

The chain is built from TRBV7-9 and TRBJ2-1; 9 bases map to TRBD2. Germline trimming cut 5 bases from V and 8 bases from J; bases unmatched to any gene: 10. Germline V lookup: CDR1 SEHNR, CDR2 FQNEAQ (reference sequence). CDR3 size: 15 residues. The CDR3 loop reads CASSPPAGGMYEQFF. The DNA for the CDR3 is TGTGCCAGCAGCCCCCCCGCGGGGGGGATGTATGAGCAGTTCTTC.

This clone was observed once. The chain is built from TRBV5-1 and TRBJ2-1, with TRBD2 identical over 13 bases. The J segment lost 4 bases and the V segment lost 0 bases, leaving 1 base of the junction unmatched. This CDR3 contains 16 residues. Germline CDR1 and CDR2: SGHRS and YFSETQ. Written as DNA, the CDR3 is TGCGCCAGCAGCTTGGGGACTAGCGGGGGATACAATGAGCAGTTCTTC. Protein sequence: CASSLGTSGGYNEQFF.